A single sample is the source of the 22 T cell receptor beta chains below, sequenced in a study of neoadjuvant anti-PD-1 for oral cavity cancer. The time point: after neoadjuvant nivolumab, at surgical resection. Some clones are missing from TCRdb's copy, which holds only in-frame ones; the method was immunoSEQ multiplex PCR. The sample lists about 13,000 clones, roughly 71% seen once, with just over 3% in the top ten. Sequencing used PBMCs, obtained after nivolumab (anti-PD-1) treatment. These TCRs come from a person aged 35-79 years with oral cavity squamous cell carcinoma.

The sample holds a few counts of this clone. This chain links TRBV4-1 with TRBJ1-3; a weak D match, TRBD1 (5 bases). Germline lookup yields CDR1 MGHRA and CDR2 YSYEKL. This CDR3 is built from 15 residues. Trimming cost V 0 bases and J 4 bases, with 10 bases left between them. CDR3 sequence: CASSQDGGFGNTIYF. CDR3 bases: TGCGCCAGCAGCCAAGACGGGGGGTTCGGAAACACCATATATTTT.

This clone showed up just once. CDR3 nucleotide sequence: TGTGCCAGCAGCGCTAGCGGGAGGGATGAGACCCAGTACTTC. This codes for CASSASGRDETQYF. V and J are TRBV9 and TRBJ2-5; 12 bases agree with TRBD2. The ends lost 3 bases at V and 5 bases at J; junction bases unmatched: 2. The V gene's germline CDR1 is SGDLS and CDR2 YYNGEE. The CDR3 has 14 residues.

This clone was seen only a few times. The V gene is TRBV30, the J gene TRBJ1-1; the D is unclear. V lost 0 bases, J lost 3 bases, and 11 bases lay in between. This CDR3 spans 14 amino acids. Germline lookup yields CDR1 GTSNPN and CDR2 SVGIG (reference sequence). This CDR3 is CAWSVGNGDTEAFF. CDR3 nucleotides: TGTGCCTGGAGTGTAGGCAACGGAGACACTGAAGCTTTCTTT.

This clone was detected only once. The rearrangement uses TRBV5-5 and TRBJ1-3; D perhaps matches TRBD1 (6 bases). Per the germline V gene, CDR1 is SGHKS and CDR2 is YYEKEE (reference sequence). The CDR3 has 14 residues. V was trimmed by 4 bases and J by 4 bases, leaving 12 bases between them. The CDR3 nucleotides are TGTGCCAGCAGCCAACAGGGACCCGGAAACACCATATATTTT. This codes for CASSQQGPGNTIYF. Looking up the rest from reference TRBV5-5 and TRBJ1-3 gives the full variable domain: DAGVTQSPTHLIKTRGQQVTLRCSPISGHKSVSWYQQVLGQGPQFIFQYYEKEERGRGNFPDRFSARQFPNYSSELNVNALLLGDSALYLCASSQQGPGNTIYFGEGSWLTVV.

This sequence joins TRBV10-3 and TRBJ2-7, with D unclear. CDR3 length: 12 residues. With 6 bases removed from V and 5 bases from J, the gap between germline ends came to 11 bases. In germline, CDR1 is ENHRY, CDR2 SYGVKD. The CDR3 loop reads CAISAVQNEQYF. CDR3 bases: TGTGCCATCAGCGCCGTCCAGAACGAGCAGTACTTC.

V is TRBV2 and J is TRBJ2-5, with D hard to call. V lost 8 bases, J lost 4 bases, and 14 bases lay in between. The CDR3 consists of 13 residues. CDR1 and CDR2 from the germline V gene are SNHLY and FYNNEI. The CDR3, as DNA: TGTGCCAGCTCCGGAGACCGGCCAGAGACCCAGTACTTC. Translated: CASSGDRPETQYF.

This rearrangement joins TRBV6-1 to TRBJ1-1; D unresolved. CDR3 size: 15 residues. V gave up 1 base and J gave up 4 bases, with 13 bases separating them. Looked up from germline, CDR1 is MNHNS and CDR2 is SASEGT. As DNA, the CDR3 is TGTGCCAGCAGTGAAGGTGGAGGTCCGCGCACTGAAGCTTTCTTT. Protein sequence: CASSEGGGPRTEAFF.

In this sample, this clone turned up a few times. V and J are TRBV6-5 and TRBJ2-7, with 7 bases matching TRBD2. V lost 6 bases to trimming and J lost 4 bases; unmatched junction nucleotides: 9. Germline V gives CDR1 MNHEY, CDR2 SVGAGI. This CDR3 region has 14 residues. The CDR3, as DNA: TGTGCCAGCAGACTGGGAGGGAAAGGGTACGAGCAGTACTTC. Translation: CASRLGGKGYEQYF.

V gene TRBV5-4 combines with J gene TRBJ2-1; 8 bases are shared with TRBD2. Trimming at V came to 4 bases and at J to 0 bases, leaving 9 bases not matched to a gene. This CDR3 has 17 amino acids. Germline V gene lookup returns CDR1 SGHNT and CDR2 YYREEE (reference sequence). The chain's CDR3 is CASSLLSGTSSYNEQFF. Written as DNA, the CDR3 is TGTGCCAGCAGCCTCCTTAGCGGGACAAGCTCCTACAATGAGCAGTTCTTC.

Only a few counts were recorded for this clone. DNA of the CDR3: TGTGCCAGTAGCCCGACTAGCGGGGTAACCGGGGAGCTGTTTTTT. It yields the protein CASSPTSGVTGELFF. The rearrangement links TRBV19 to TRBJ2-2; 11 bases match TRBD2. V dropped 6 bases and J dropped 5; count of bases not matched to a gene: 5. The CDR3 runs to 15 residues. Germline lookup yields CDR1 LNHDA and CDR2 SQIVND (reference sequence).

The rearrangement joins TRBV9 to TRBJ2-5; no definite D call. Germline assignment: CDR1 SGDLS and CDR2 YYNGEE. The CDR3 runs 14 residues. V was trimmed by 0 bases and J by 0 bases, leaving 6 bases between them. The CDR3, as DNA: TGTGCCAGCAGCGTAGGGGGTAACCAAGAGACCCAGTACTTC. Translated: CASSVGGNQETQYF.

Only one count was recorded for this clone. CDR3 residues: CAISPRDEQFF. The CDR3, as DNA: TGTGCCATCAGTCCAAGGGATGAGCAGTTCTTC. The rearrangement uses TRBV10-3 and TRBJ2-1; D not resolved. The CDR3 sequence is 11 residues long. Germline V gene sequence: CDR1 ENHRY, CDR2 SYGVKD. V was trimmed by 5 bases and J by 8 bases, leaving 7 bases between them.

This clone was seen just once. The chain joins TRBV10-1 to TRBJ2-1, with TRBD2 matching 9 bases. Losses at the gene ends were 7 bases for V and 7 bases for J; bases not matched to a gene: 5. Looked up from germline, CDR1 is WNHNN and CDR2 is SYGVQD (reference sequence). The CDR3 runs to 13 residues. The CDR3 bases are TGCGCCAGCACCTCTAGCGGGGTGAATGAGCAGTTCTTC. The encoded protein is CASTSSGVNEQFF.

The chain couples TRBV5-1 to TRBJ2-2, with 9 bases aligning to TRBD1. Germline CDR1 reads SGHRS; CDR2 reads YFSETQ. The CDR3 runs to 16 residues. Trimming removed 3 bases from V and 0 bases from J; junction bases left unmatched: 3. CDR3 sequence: CASSWGTGSNTGELFF. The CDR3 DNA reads TGCGCCAGCAGCTGGGGGACAGGGTCGAACACCGGGGAGCTGTTTTTT.

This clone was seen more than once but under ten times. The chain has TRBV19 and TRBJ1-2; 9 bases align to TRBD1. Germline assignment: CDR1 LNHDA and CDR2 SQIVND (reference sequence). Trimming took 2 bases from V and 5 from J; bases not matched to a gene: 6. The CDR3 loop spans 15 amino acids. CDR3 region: CASSIPGTGLYGYTF. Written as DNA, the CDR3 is TGTGCCAGTAGTATACCCGGGACAGGGCTATATGGCTACACCTTC. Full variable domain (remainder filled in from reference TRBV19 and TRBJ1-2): DGGITQSPKYLFRKEGQNVTLSCEQNLNHDAMYWYRQDPGQGLRLIYYSQIVNDFQKGDIAEGYSVSREKKESFPLTVTSAQKNPTAFYLCASSIPGTGLYGYTFGSGTRLTVV.

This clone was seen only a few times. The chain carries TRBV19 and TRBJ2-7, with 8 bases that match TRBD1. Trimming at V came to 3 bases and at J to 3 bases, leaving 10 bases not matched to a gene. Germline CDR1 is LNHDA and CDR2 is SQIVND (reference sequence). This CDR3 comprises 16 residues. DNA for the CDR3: TGTGCCAGTAGTATCCTTGGACAGGGTGGAATCTACGAGCAGTACTTC. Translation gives CASSILGQGGIYEQYF.

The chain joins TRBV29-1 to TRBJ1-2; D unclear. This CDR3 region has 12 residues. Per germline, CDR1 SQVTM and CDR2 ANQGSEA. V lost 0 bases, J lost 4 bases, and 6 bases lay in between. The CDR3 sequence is CSVEDSSYGYTF. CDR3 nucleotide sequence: TGCAGCGTTGAAGACAGTTCCTATGGCTACACCTTC.

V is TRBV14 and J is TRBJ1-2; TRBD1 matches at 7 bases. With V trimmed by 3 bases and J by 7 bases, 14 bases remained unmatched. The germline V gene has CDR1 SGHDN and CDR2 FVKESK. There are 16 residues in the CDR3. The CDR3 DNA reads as TGTGCCAGCAGCCACGTCGGGACAGAGATCTTCAGTGGCTACACCTTC. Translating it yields CASSHVGTEIFSGYTF.

Here the CDR3 reads CASSVTSGTAYEQYF. CDR3 DNA: TGTGCCAGCAGTGTCACTAGCGGGACCGCCTACGAGCAGTACTTC. This chain joins TRBV27 and TRBJ2-7, with 10 bases lining up with TRBD2. J lost 2 bases, V lost 5 bases, and 6 bases had no gene match. The CDR3 totals 15 residues. The germline gives CDR1 MNHEY, CDR2 SMNVEV (reference sequence).

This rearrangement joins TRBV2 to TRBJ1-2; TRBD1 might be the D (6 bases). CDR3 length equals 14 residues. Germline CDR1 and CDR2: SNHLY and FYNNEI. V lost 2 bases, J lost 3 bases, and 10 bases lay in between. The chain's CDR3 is CASSEQGLDYGYTF. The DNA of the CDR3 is TGTGCCAGCAGTGAACAGGGGTTGGACTATGGCTACACCTTC.

The CDR3 bases are TGTGCCATCAGTGAGGTCAAGGGATCGGGCTATGGCTACACCTTC. Amino acid sequence: CAISEVKGSGYGYTF. The V call is TRBV10-3, the J call TRBJ1-2; D remains ambiguous. CDR1 ENHRY and CDR2 SYGVKD come from the germline V gene. The germline V and J ends were trimmed by 2 bases and 4 bases, with 14 bases remaining between them. There are 15 residues in the CDR3.

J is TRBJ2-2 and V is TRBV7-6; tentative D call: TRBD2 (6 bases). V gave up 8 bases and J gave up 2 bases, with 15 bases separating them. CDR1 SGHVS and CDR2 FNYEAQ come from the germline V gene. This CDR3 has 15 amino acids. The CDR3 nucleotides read TGTGCCAGCGGGGACCGGGACTCCAACACCGGGGAGCTGTTTTTT. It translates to CASGDRDSNTGELFF.